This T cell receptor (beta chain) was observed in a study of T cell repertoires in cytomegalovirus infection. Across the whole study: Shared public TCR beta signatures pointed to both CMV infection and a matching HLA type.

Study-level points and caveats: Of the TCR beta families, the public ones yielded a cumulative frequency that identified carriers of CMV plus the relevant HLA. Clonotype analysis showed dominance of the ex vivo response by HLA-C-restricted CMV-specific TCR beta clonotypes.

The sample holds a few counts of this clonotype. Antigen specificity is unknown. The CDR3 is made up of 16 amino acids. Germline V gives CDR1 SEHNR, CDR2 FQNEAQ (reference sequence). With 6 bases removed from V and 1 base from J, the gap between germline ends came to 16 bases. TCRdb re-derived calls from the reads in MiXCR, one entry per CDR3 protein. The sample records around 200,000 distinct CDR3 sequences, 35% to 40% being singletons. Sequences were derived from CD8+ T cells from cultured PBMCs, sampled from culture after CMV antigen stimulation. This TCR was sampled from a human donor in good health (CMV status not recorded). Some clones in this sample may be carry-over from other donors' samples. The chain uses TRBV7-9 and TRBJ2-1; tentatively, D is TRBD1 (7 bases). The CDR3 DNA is TGTGCCAGCAGTCCTCCCGCGGGACAGTCCTACAATGAGCAGTTCTTC. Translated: CASSPPAGQSYNEQFF. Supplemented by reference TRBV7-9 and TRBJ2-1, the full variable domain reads DTGVSQNPRHKITKRGQNVTFRCDPISEHNRLYWYRQTLGQGPEFLTYFQNEAQLEKSRLLSDRFSAERPKGSFSTLEIQRTEQGDSAMYLCASSPPAGQSYNEQFFGPGTRLTVL.